These 30 T cell receptor beta chains came from one sample sequenced in a study of cytomegalovirus exposure and HLA in healthy donors. PCR primers comprised 60 Vbeta and 13 Jbeta primers. The table came from immunoSEQ multiplex PCR; TCRdb's copy has only in-frame clones and leaves some out. The table lists 95,000 to 150,000 clones, around 84% of them singletons. Sequences were obtained from PBMCs. Receptors originate from a man between 18 and 29 years old in good health and CMV-seronegative.

The V and J genes are TRBV7-9 and TRBJ2-7; D may be TRBD1 (5 bases). Deletions cut 5 bases from V and 5 bases from J, with 19 bases between. This CDR3 has 15 amino acids. CDR1 and CDR2 (germline): SEHNR, FQNEAQ (reference sequence). CDR3 loop: CASSPAGKSWDEQYF. DNA for the CDR3: TGTGCCAGCAGCCCCGCAGGGAAAAGCTGGGACGAGCAGTACTTC.

V usage is TRBV9 and J usage is TRBJ1-2, with a weak D call TRBD1 (5 bases). This CDR3 has 13 residues. Germline lookup yields CDR1 SGDLS and CDR2 YYNGEE. Trimming left V 0 bases short and J 7 bases short, with 10 bases between. The CDR3 spells CASSVGGGVGYTF. CDR3 DNA sequence: TGTGCCAGCAGCGTAGGGGGAGGGGTTGGCTACACCTTC.

The chain employs TRBV6-4 and TRBJ2-1, with TRBD2 matching 10 bases. After removal of 5 bases from V and 4 bases from J, the junction contained 11 bases not matched to a gene. This CDR3 is 17 amino acids long. Germline loops: CDR1 MRHNA, CDR2 SNTAGT. Here the CDR3 reads CASSYPAGTSVYNEQFF. The CDR3 bases are TGTGCCAGCAGTTACCCAGCCGGGACTAGCGTTTACAATGAGCAGTTCTTC.

The gene calls are TRBV7-6 and TRBJ1-1, with 7 bases identical to TRBD1. Germline V gene lookup returns CDR1 SGHVS and CDR2 FNYEAQ. V was pared by 3 bases and J by 4 bases, with 8 bases of the junction left unmatched. There are 15 residues in the CDR3. The CDR3 sequence is CASSLLTGKGTEAFF. As DNA, the CDR3 is TGTGCCAGCAGCTTGTTGACAGGGAAAGGCACTGAAGCTTTCTTT.

The chain is built from TRBV6-5 and TRBJ1-2; TRBD1 agrees at 7 bases. Germline V gene data show CDR1 as MNHEY and CDR2 as SVGAGI. The ends lost 0 bases at V and 6 bases at J; junction bases unmatched: 4. This CDR3 contains 14 residues. CDR3 nucleotides: TGTGCCAGCAGTTACTCACAGACAGGGAATGGCTACACCTTC. Residues: CASSYSQTGNGYTF.

The V and J genes are TRBV12-5 and TRBJ2-7, with TRBD2 identical over 7 bases. The V segment lost 3 bases and the J segment 3 bases; nucleotides outside the gene matches: 11. The CDR3 extends over 16 amino acids. CDR1 is LGHNT, CDR2 FRNRAP, per germline. CDR3 sequence reads: CASGFTAWGEGYEQYF. CDR3 DNA sequence: TGTGCTAGTGGTTTTACGGCTTGGGGGGAGGGCTACGAGCAGTACTTC.

The chain uses TRBV7-9 and TRBJ1-1, with 9 bases aligning to TRBD1. CDR3 length: 17 residues. Trimming took 5 bases from V and 0 from J; bases not matched to a gene: 10. Germline CDR1 reads SEHNR; CDR2 reads FQNEAQ (reference sequence). In DNA, the CDR3 is TGTGCCAGCAGCCCGACCGGGACAGGGAATATGAACACTGAAGCTTTCTTT. It translates to CASSPTGTGNMNTEAFF.

The J gene is TRBJ1-5, the V gene TRBV7-9; 7 nucleotides agree with TRBD1. CDR3 length equals 15 residues. Germline loops: CDR1 SEHNR, CDR2 FQNEAQ (reference sequence). The V segment lost 4 bases and the J segment 6 bases; nucleotides outside the gene matches: 9. CDR3 loop: CASSSTGKRGQPQHF. CDR3 nucleotides: TGTGCCAGCAGCTCGACAGGGAAAAGGGGTCAGCCCCAGCATTTT.

This chain links TRBV10-1 with TRBJ2-2; D perhaps matches TRBD2 (5 bases). Germline V gene data show CDR1 as WNHNN and CDR2 as SYGVQD (reference sequence). V was clipped by 3 bases and J by 7 bases, with 6 bases between them. This CDR3 spans 12 amino acids. The DNA of the CDR3 is TGCGCCAGCAGTGAAGGGAGCGGGGAGCTGTTTTTT. This encodes CASSEGSGELFF.

The rearrangement uses TRBV9 and TRBJ1-1, with D perhaps TRBD1 (5 bases). Trimming cost V 7 bases and J 3 bases, with 13 bases left between them. This CDR3 region has 13 residues. Germline V gene sequence: CDR1 SGDLS, CDR2 YYNGEE. CDR3 DNA: TGTGCCAGCGCCTCGGGGGGGGACACTGAAGCTTTCTTT. As protein: CASASGGDTEAFF.

This clone is a singleton in its sample. The sample contains more than one DNA sequence encoding this CDR3. The V call is TRBV7-9, the J call TRBJ1-3, with D possibly matching TRBD1 (6 bases). Germline loops: CDR1 SEHNR, CDR2 FQNEAQ (reference sequence). The V gene lost 1 base and the J gene lost 2 bases, with 6 bases spanning the gap. This CDR3 region has 14 residues. This CDR3 is CASSLGQAGNTIYF. In DNA, the CDR3 is TGTGCCAGCAGCTTAGGACAGGCTGGAAACACCATATATTTT.

In its sample, this clone was seen a few times. The gene calls are TRBV21-1 and TRBJ1-1; the table's D call, TRBD1, has no DNA check behind it. TRBV21-1 is flagged as a pseudogene. The CDR3 length is 15 residues. DNA for the CDR3: TGTGCCAGCAGCAAAGATCAGGGCTTGAACACTGAAGCTTTCTTT. This codes for CASSKDQGLNTEAFF.

The chain carries TRBV7-9 and TRBJ1-2; D is perhaps TRBD1 (5 bases). Trimming stripped 0 bases from V and 4 bases from J, with 9 bases between. The germline gives CDR1 SEHNR, CDR2 FQNEAQ (reference sequence). The CDR3 totals 14 residues. The CDR3 is CASSLADRSYGYTF. The CDR3 DNA sequence: TGTGCCAGCAGCTTAGCCGACAGATCCTATGGCTACACCTTC.

The chain has TRBV27 and TRBJ2-1, with 11 bases matching TRBD2. The CDR3 has 14 amino acids. CDR1 is MNHEY and CDR2 is SMNVEV in the germline V gene (reference sequence). The ends lost 2 bases at V and 10 bases at J; junction bases unmatched: 4. The CDR3 DNA sequence: TGTGCCAGCAGTTTACTAGCGGGGGGCCAAGAGCAGTTCTTC. Translating gives CASSLLAGGQEQFF.

V usage is TRBV5-4 and J usage is TRBJ2-3, with D possibly being TRBD1 (6 bases). The CDR3 runs 13 residues. CDR1 is SGHNT and CDR2 is YYREEE in the germline V gene (reference sequence). V was clipped by 4 bases and J by 1 base, with 7 bases between them. DNA of the CDR3: TGTGCCAGCAGCCGACAGGGCACAGATACGCAGTATTTT. Its protein is CASSRQGTDTQYF.

The rearrangement uses TRBV11-2 and TRBJ2-7; TRBD1 matches 9 bases. The CDR3 is 18 amino acids. J was trimmed by 3 bases and V by 5 bases; bases with no gene match: 17. The germline V gene encodes CDR1 SGHAT and CDR2 FQNNGV. The CDR3 nucleotides are TGTGCCAGCAGCCCTATCTCTAGAACTCCGGGACAGGGCTACGAGCAGTACTTC. Its translation is CASSPISRTPGQGYEQYF.

This rearrangement joins TRBV5-1 to TRBJ2-1, with TRBD2 as a possible D gene (6 bases). Trimming took 4 bases from V and 1 from J, leaving 12 bases between them. The germline V gene encodes CDR1 SGHRS and CDR2 YFSETQ. The length of the CDR3 is 15 residues. In DNA, the CDR3 is TGCGCCAGCAGCCGGAGGGCGAAGTCCTACAATGAGCAGTTCTTC. Translating it yields CASSRRAKSYNEQFF.

This rearrangement joins TRBV5-1 to TRBJ1-4; TRBD1 is a possible D gene (6 bases). Germline V gene sequence: CDR1 SGHRS, CDR2 YFSETQ. The CDR3 length is 16 residues. The ends were cut back, 3 bases at V and 0 bases at J, with 12 bases in the middle. Written as DNA, the CDR3 is TGCGCCAGCAGCTCGAGCTCAGGGGCAACTAATGAAAAACTGTTTTTT. Protein sequence: CASSSSSGATNEKLFF. The complete variable domain, with remaining parts taken from reference TRBV5-1 and TRBJ1-4, reads KAGVTQTPRYLIKTRGQQVTLSCSPISGHRSVSWYQQTPGQGLQFLFEYFSETQRNKGNFPGRFSGRQFSNSRSEMNVSTLELGDSALYLCASSSSSGATNEKLFFGSGTQLSVL.

The gene calls are TRBV19 and TRBJ1-2, with 8 bases aligning to TRBD1. The trim removed 3 bases at V and 8 bases at J, leaving 2 bases unmatched. Germline V gene data show CDR1 as LNHDA and CDR2 as SQIVND (reference sequence). The CDR3 covers 12 residues. DNA for the CDR3: TGTGCCAGTAGTATGACAGGGGTGGGCTACACCTTC. It translates to CASSMTGVGYTF.

The chain has TRBV6-5 and TRBJ1-2, with TRBD1 matching over 10 bases. CDR1 is MNHEY and CDR2 is SVGAGI in the germline V gene. This CDR3 region has 15 residues. Germline trimming cut 7 bases from V and 8 bases from J; bases unmatched to any gene: 13. This CDR3 reads CASTPGQGIPMGYTF. The CDR3 DNA is TGTGCCAGCACCCCGGGACAGGGGATTCCAATGGGCTACACCTTC.

The rearrangement joins TRBV5-1 to TRBJ2-5, with D hard to call. V was cut by 1 base and J by 0 bases, with 7 bases left in between. CDR1 SGHRS and CDR2 YFSETQ come from the germline V gene. This CDR3 region has 14 residues. Here the CDR3 DNA reads TGCGCCAGCAGCTTGATCCCCGACCAAGAGACCCAGTACTTC. Translated, it gives CASSLIPDQETQYF.

The chain carries TRBV19 and TRBJ1-5, with TRBD1 matching 7 bases. Germline V gene data show CDR1 as LNHDA and CDR2 as SQIVND (reference sequence). The CDR3 runs 14 residues. J lost 5 bases, V lost 3 bases, and 4 bases had no gene match. The CDR3 region has the DNA TGTGCCAGTAGTATCGACAGGGCGCATCAGCCCCAGCATTTT. Its translation is CASSIDRAHQPQHF.

This chain uses TRBV11-2 with TRBJ1-1; D remains unclear. Looked up from germline, CDR1 is SGHAT and CDR2 is FQNNGV. The CDR3 contains 16 residues. Trimming pared 0 bases from V and 1 base from J, leaving 12 bases between. In DNA form, the CDR3 reads TGTGCCAGCAGCTTAGATACTCCGCACCCGAACACTGAAGCTTTCTTT. Translating gives CASSLDTPHPNTEAFF.

CDR3 nucleotide sequence: TGTGCCAGCAGCGTAGAAACAACAGGGAGAGATACGCAGTATTTT. It encodes CASSVETTGRDTQYF. The J gene is TRBJ2-3, the V gene TRBV9, with a tentative D call TRBD1 (6 bases). Trimming took off 0 bases at V and 5 bases at J, with 13 bases between the two ends. Per germline, CDR1 SGDLS and CDR2 YYNGEE. The CDR3 loop spans 15 amino acids.

The gene calls are TRBV9 and TRBJ1-2, with D possibly matching TRBD1 (5 bases). The CDR3 runs 15 residues. Trimming took 6 bases from V and 0 from J, leaving 15 bases between them. CDR1 is SGDLS, CDR2 YYNGEE, per germline. The CDR3 DNA sequence: TGTGCCAGCATACGCGGGACCTCTTCTAACTATGGCTACACCTTC. It yields the protein CASIRGTSSNYGYTF.

The chain joins TRBV10-3 to TRBJ2-7, with a weak D call TRBD1 (6 bases). The CDR3 is 17 residues long. Trimming pared 0 bases from V and 2 bases from J, leaving 17 bases between. Per the germline V gene, CDR1 is ENHRY and CDR2 is SYGVKD. The CDR3 sequence: CAISESEDRPLPYEQYF. The DNA of the CDR3 is TGTGCCATCAGTGAGTCAGAGGACAGACCTTTACCCTACGAGCAGTACTTC.

The CDR3 here is CASSYSGYGYTF. CDR3 sequence (DNA): TGTGCCAGCAGTTACTCCGGCTATGGCTACACCTTC. The J gene is TRBJ1-2, the V gene TRBV6-5; D remains ambiguous. The CDR3 loop spans 12 amino acids. The V gene lost 0 bases and the J gene lost 4 bases, with 3 bases spanning the gap. Germline CDR1 and CDR2: MNHEY and SVGAGI.

The chain joins TRBV6-1 to TRBJ1-5, with TRBD1 matching 8 bases. Germline CDR1 MNHNS, CDR2 SASEGT. The CDR3 is 19 amino acids. J lost 4 bases, V lost 0 bases, and 14 bases had no gene match. Here the CDR3 DNA reads TGTGCCAGCAGTGAAGCGGGGAAGGACAGGGTGATTGTAAATCAGCCCCAGCATTTT. Its translation: CASSEAGKDRVIVNQPQHF.

The chain uses TRBV9 and TRBJ1-3, with a tentative D call TRBD1 (5 bases). This CDR3 has 14 residues. Trimming took 3 bases from V and 4 from J, leaving 11 bases between them. Germline CDR1 SGDLS, CDR2 YYNGEE. The CDR3 nucleotides are TGTGCCAGCAGCGGCGGGGCGGTAGGAAACACCATATATTTT. It is translated as CASSGGAVGNTIYF.

This clone was observed a handful of times. The genes are TRBV11-2 and TRBJ1-3; 7 nucleotides agree with TRBD1. The CDR3 is 15 residues long. Germline trimming cut 4 bases from V and 0 bases from J; bases unmatched to any gene: 3. Per germline, CDR1 SGHAT and CDR2 FQNNGV. CDR3 sequence reads: CASSYGTVSGNTIYF. The CDR3 DNA sequence: TGTGCCAGCAGCTACGGGACAGTCTCTGGAAACACCATATATTTT. Together with reference TRBV11-2 and TRBJ1-3, the CDR3 gives the full variable domain: EAGVAQSPRYKIIEKRQSVAFWCNPISGHATLYWYQQILGQGPKLLIQFQNNGVVDDSQLPKDRFSAERLKGVDSTLKIQPAKLEDSAVYLCASSYGTVSGNTIYFGEGSWLTVV.